These 13 T cell receptor beta chains originate from one sample sequenced in a study of blood T cell repertoires in COVID-19. Assay: immunoSEQ multiplex PCR; the TCRdb copy retains only in-frame clones and omits some. The sample carries 140,000 to 150,000 clones, 65% to 85% recorded once. Material for sequencing was PBMCs or T cells enriched from blood (not recorded which). All receptors derive from a woman aged 45-65 years who had been exposed to COVID-19.

The chain combines TRBV29-1 with TRBJ1-6; D call uncertain. The CDR3 runs to 13 residues. V was cut by 4 bases and J by 8 bases, with 12 bases left in between. CDR1 is SQVTM, CDR2 ANQGSEA, per germline. The CDR3 reads CSVGRTRDSPLHF. The CDR3, as DNA: TGCAGCGTTGGCCGAACGAGGGATTCACCCCTCCACTTT.

This clone occurred a few times. J is TRBJ2-7 and V is TRBV6-2 or TRBV6-3; 8 positions match TRBD1. V lost 2 bases to trimming and J lost 4 bases; unmatched junction nucleotides: 7. Germline CDR1 and CDR2: MNHEY and SVGEGT. The CDR3 loop spans 15 amino acids. This CDR3 is CASSYVRQGSYEQYF. CDR3 bases: TGTGCCAGCAGTTACGTCCGACAGGGGAGTTACGAGCAGTACTTC.

The chain recombines TRBV18 with TRBJ1-1, with 9 bases identical to TRBD1. CDR3 length: 15 amino acids. The germline V gene has CDR1 KGHSH and CDR2 LQKENI. Losses at the gene ends were 6 bases for V and 1 base for J; bases not matched to a gene: 6. CDR3 bases: TGTGCCAGCTCTCCCCGGACAGGGGAGAACACTGAAGCTTTCTTT. Its protein is CASSPRTGENTEAFF.

The rearrangement links TRBV5-1 to TRBJ2-3; no firm D call. Between the trimmed V and J ends, which lost 0 bases and 10 bases, there was a span of 18 bases. Per germline, CDR1 SGHRS and CDR2 YFSETQ. The CDR3 covers 15 residues. Here the CDR3 reads CASSLEWSLSYAQYF. In DNA form, the CDR3 reads TGCGCCAGCAGCTTGGAGTGGAGTTTGAGTTATGCGCAGTATTTT.

The genes are TRBV11-3 and TRBJ2-5; 9 nucleotides agree with TRBD1. The CDR3 is 16 residues long. From germline, CDR1 is SGHNT and CDR2 YENEEA. V dropped 5 bases and J dropped 2; count of bases not matched to a gene: 9. The DNA of the CDR3 is TGTGCCAGCAGCCCCCGGACAGGGGCCAATCAAGAGACCCAGTACTTC. Its translation: CASSPRTGANQETQYF.

The CDR3 nucleotides read TGTGCCAGTAGTTCCTGGACTGGAGATACGCAGTATTTT. It is translated as CASSSWTGDTQYF. This chain links TRBV19 with TRBJ2-3; weak D call: TRBD2 (5 bases). CDR3 length: 13 residues. Trimming took off 5 bases at V and 5 bases at J, with 11 bases between the two ends. Germline loops: CDR1 LNHDA, CDR2 SQIVND (reference sequence).

The chain links TRBV4-2 to TRBJ1-4; 8 nucleotides line up with TRBD1. The CDR3 is made up of 14 amino acids. Trimming removed 4 bases from V and 5 bases from J; junction bases left unmatched: 3. Germline-derived CDR1 and CDR2 are LGHNA and YNFKEQ. This chain's CDR3 is CASSRRQGNEKLFF. The CDR3, as DNA: TGTGCCAGCAGCCGAAGACAGGGGAATGAAAAACTGTTTTTT.

The table lists this clone with a few counts. CDR3 protein: CASKLAGGNEQFF. As DNA, the CDR3 is TGTGCCAGCAAGTTAGCGGGAGGCAATGAGCAGTTCTTC. The chain couples TRBV3-1 (or the pseudogene TRBV3-2) to TRBJ2-1, with 10 nucleotides matching TRBD2. From germline, CDR1 is LGHDT and CDR2 YNNKEL (reference sequence). The V and J ends lost 7 bases and 6 bases, in that order; junction bases with no gene match: 3. This CDR3 comprises 13 residues.

This chain joins TRBV6-6 and TRBJ2-1; no clear D. Germline CDR1 MNHNY, CDR2 SVGAGI (reference sequence). This CDR3 spans 12 amino acids. V was pared by 7 bases and J by 8 bases, with 12 bases between. CDR3 sequence reads: CASTLPPDEQFF. CDR3 bases: TGTGCCAGCACCTTACCTCCGGATGAGCAGTTCTTC.

About this clone itself: The sample has other DNA sequences that encode this CDR3 too. The rearrangement joins TRBV9 to TRBJ1-1, with D perhaps matching TRBD1 (6 bases). The V and J ends lost 4 bases and 1 base respectively, with 8 bases between them. The length of the CDR3 is 13 residues. CDR1 is SGDLS and CDR2 is YYNGEE in the germline V gene. The CDR3 loop reads CASSPQGNTEAFF. CDR3 nucleotide sequence: TGTGCCAGCAGCCCACAGGGGAACACTGAAGCTTTCTTT.

The chain has TRBV9 and TRBJ2-2, with D hard to call. The V gene lost 0 bases and the J gene lost 8 bases, with 5 bases spanning the gap. Germline CDR1 is SGDLS and CDR2 is YYNGEE. This CDR3 contains 12 residues. CDR3 DNA: TGTGCCAGCAGCGTAGCTCCTGGGGAGCTGTTTTTT. Encoded protein: CASSVAPGELFF.

The chain carries TRBV19 and TRBJ2-1, with D possibly TRBD1 on 6 matching bases. The length of the CDR3 is 12 residues. Per the germline V gene, CDR1 is LNHDA and CDR2 is SQIVND (reference sequence). V lost 7 bases, J lost 12 bases, and 16 bases lay in between. The CDR3 DNA follows: TGTGCCAGTACAGGGGACATAGCCATGCAGTTCTTC. Translation gives CASTGDIAMQFF.

The chain recombines TRBV7-3 with TRBJ1-2; TRBD1 aligns across 7 bases. The CDR3 extends over 15 amino acids. CDR1 and CDR2 from the germline V gene are SGHTA and FQGTGA. Germline trimming cut 5 bases from V and 5 bases from J; bases unmatched to any gene: 11. This chain's CDR3 is CASSLAPGQLYGYTF. The DNA of the CDR3 is TGTGCCAGCAGCCTTGCCCCGGGACAGCTTTATGGCTACACCTTC.